The present T cell receptor beta chain was sequenced within a study of T cells in Graves' hyperthyroidism and ophthalmopathy (dated 2019 in TCRdb). For the study in its entirety: Peripheral blood was collected at initial diagnosis, before any treatment. Whether ophthalmopathy could be predicted prospectively was tested in an independent validation cohort made up of 18 to 20 hyperthyroidism patients plus 17 patients who later progressed to ophthalmopathy. For training and testing, the approximately 92 patients in the discovery cohort were randomly divided in a 7:3 ratio. TCR Vbeta CDR3 sequencing of 140 or so peripheral blood samples (roughly 43 ophthalmopathy, 75 or so hyperthyroidism and about 17 progressor patients) is reported in the paper. TCR V-J signatures able to tell the groups apart were searched for in a discovery cohort of 95 or so patients, of whom more than 40 had Graves' ophthalmopathy and under 65 had stable Graves' hyperthyroidism. After sampling, hyperthyroidism patients received methimazole starting at 30 mg daily, and ophthalmopathy patients received high-dose intravenous methylprednisolone. Thyroid tissue and blood T-cell repertoires from about six Graves' hyperthyroidism patients were also compared in the study. Study-wide conclusions, independent of this receptor: A 13 V-J signature model separated ophthalmopathy from stable hyperthyroidism, with roughly 88% sensitivity and 81.08% specificity in cross-validation and 80%/75% in testing. In validation, the model predicted progression to ophthalmopathy a median of 6.5 months before onset, with around 70% sensitivity and nearly 75% specificity. Most expanded thyroid clonotypes (frequency above 0.001) were also found in blood, which suggests that blood repertoires may mirror thyroid immune responses. No statistical method was used to fix the sample size in advance, and group allocation was not hidden from the investigators.

This clonotype was counted a few times. The antigen this receptor binds is unknown. Per-base quality was not reported, and no clone a single base away is much larger than it. Graves' hyperthyroidism was defined as stable when no progression to ophthalmopathy occurred over 18 months of follow-up. Hyperthyroidism patients were newly diagnosed, had a disease duration of under 2 months, and were aged 18 to 65 years. The study excluded patients with uncontrolled infections, other autoimmune diseases, pregnancy or lactation. Diagnoses relied on clinical symptoms, serum thyroxine and TRAb, thyroid ultrasound and orbital computed tomography. Ficoll-Paque density gradient centrifugation was used to isolate PBMCs from around 9.1 ml of fresh peripheral blood. Total RNA was extracted with Trizol reagent, and quality was checked on an Agilent 2100 Bioanalyzer. V has 7 bases trimmed and J has 0 bases trimmed; junction bases matching no gene number 11. The CDR3 has 16 amino acids, counting the end cysteine and phenylalanine. The only DNA kept is the CDR3, 48 bases in frame from the first base. The germline V gene (reference sequence) provides CDR1 LNHDA and CDR2 SQIVND.

The TCR beta CDR3 regions were amplified from RNA transcripts. The first round of RT-PCR for the TCR CDR3 was performed with the HTBI primer set and the Qiagen OneStep RT-PCR kit. Libraries were constructed in a second round of multiplex PCR, after which size selection and purification were carried out. Libraries were sequenced paired-end with 100 bp reads on an Illumina HiSeq2000. The authors' analysis ran thus. Raw data were processed with SOAPnuke, discarding reads with adapters, uncalled bases, mean Phred below 15, or no exact constant-primer or identifier match. COPE v1.2.5 was used to merge high-quality paired reads, and clonotypes were defined as unique nucleotide sequences. MiTCR v1.1 was used to align clonotypes to the IMGT TRBV, TRBD and TRBJ reference segments. The analysis was restricted to V-J combinations with a frequency above 0.0001, which together covered 99% to 99.2% of the repertoires. A TCS score was defined as the ratio of F50 (clonal expansion) to E x V (chaos), with BLOSUM62-based TCRdist applied between CDR3 peptides within each V-J. Welch's t-statistics and random forest reduced roughly 540 V-J features to 13, which were used in a naive Bayes classifier (R e1071). TCRdb cleaned the public reads at Q25 with fastp, built clones with MiXCR and kept in-frame beta chains. One record per CDR3 amino acid sequence lists the most common genes and DNA. The authors' filters were not applied to this entry. The sample table holds 300,000 to 400,000 distinct CDR3 sequences, of which about 15% were seen once. Of the sample, 9.5% to 12% is held by the ten largest clones.

The sequence was collected from a woman aged 55-70 years with Graves' hyperthyroidism. In this chain, TRBV19 is recombined with TRBJ1-1; 7 central bases correspond to TRBD1. Material for sequencing was blood. The encoded CDR3 is CASKFLEQGLNTEAFF. The sequenced DNA is TGTGCCAGTAAGTTTTTAGAACAGGGGTTGAACACTGAAGCTTTCTTT. The entire variable domain, with the stretches around the CDR3 drawn from the reference TRBV19 and TRBJ1-1 proteins, is DGGITQSPKYLFRKEGQNVTLSCEQNLNHDAMYWYRQDPGQGLRLIYYSQIVNDFQKGDIAEGYSVSREKKESFPLTVTSAQKNPTAFYLCASKFLEQGLNTEAFFGQGTRLTVV.